This TCR beta chain was sequenced during a study of regulatory T cells in long-lasting Graves disease (dated by TCRdb to the early 2020s). As for the study more broadly: Persistent Graves' disease meant more than 5 years of antithyroid drug treatment with TSH receptor autoantibodies that stayed positive. The study was conducted in China and was registered as a clinical trial. Patients with persistent Graves' disease were compared with patients with newly diagnosed Graves' disease using TCR sequencing and RNA sequencing of peripheral blood. In the clinical cohort, patients with persistent Graves' disease had used antithyroid drugs for an average of around 9.3 years. A total of 33 samples underwent TCR sequencing, from about 13 patients with persistent Graves' disease and 20 or so patients with newly diagnosed Graves' disease. What the authors observed across the whole study: Peripheral blood alone was examined, since thyroid tissue, which constituted the primary lesion, could not be accessed. Persistent Graves' disease patients showed lower TCR Shannon entropy and fewer highly expanded clones than newly diagnosed patients, suggesting clonal expansion. Preferential use of TRBV28, TRBJ1-2 and TRBJ2-5 was observed in persistent disease, whereas TRBV20-1 and TRBJ2-1 were favored in newly diagnosed disease. A larger number of public clonotypes was shared among persistent patients (more than 2,500) than among newly diagnosed patients (approximately 930). Sequencing and analysis were restricted to the TCR beta chain. As a limitation, the authors acknowledged that the small sample size may reduce accuracy.

From a lookup of the germline V gene, CDR1 and CDR2 are MDHEN and SYDVKM. Trimming removed 5 bases from V and 8 bases from J; the gene matches leave 10 bases unexplained. The CDR3 has 15 amino acids, counting the end cysteine and phenylalanine. Here the CDR3 DNA is all that survives: 45 bases in frame from base 1. This clonotype was recorded many times. Its binding antigen is unknown. Base quality data are lacking; no much larger clone is found one base away. The library was built by means of multiplex PCR. Reads for this sample came from an Illumina HiSeq 4000. TCR beta libraries were built with iRepertoire HTBI primers and Arm-PCR amplification of CDR3 regions. PCR products were gel purified before sequencing. Per the original workflow: Gene usage analysis of CDR3 amino acid clonotypes relied on the approximately 68 TRBV and 12 to 15 TRBJ segments identified across samples. Filtered high-quality paired reads were merged into contigs using COPE and FqMerger. BLAST was used to align contigs to IMGT TRBV, TRBD and TRBJ reference genes, with CDR3 defined following IMGT. Any clonotype with a frequency above 0.1% was counted as a highly expanded clone. Repertoire diversity was measured by Shannon entropy, and V-J evenness by the Gini coefficient. A clonotype found in more than one individual was treated as public. TCRdb reworked the public reads: Q25 trimming with fastp, MiXCR clone assembly, productive beta chains retained. Each entry is one CDR3 protein sequence, shown with its most common DNA and genes. TCRdb assigned the V and J calls; the authors' analysis was not used. Here the sample has around 400,000 distinct CDR3 sequences; roughly 20% occur a single time. The top ten hold 25% to 35% of the sample.

The label giving this sample's time point can be read as: persistent/refractory GD, antithyroid drugs over 5 years with positive TRAb. RNA was extracted from PBMCs in TRIzol for both TCR sequencing and RNA sequencing. The diagnosis of Graves' disease was made according to American Thyroid Association guidelines. Patients were recruited from an endocrinology department in Xi'an, China. Each patient gave approximately 9.7 milliliters of peripheral blood, collected in an EDTA anticoagulant tube. Ficoll Paque Plus density gradient separation was used to isolate PBMCs, and no further T cell sorting was done. An Agilent 2100 Bioanalyzer and agarose gel were used to check RNA quality, while a NanoDrop 2000 measured RNA concentration.

The TCR sequence derives from a woman in her forties with Graves disease. Donor details come from another sample of the same person, matched by shared clones. The chain was built from TRBV28 and TRBJ1-4; 8 bases in between match TRBD1. Sequences were derived from peripheral blood mononuclear cells (PBMCs), sampled when the disease was refractory, from a patient treated with antithyroid drugs. The DNA is TGTGCCAGCAGTCCCTTCGGACAGGGTTGGGAAAAACTGTTTTTT. The translation is CASSPFGQGWEKLFF. Reference TRBV28 and TRBJ1-4 proteins supply the regions before and after the CDR3; the full variable domain is: DVKVTQSSRYLVKRTGEKVFLECVQDMDHENMFWYRQDPGLGLRLIYFSYDVKMKEKGDIPEGYSVSREKKERFSLILESASTNQTSMYLCASSPFGQGWEKLFFGSGTQLSVL.